The subject of this entry is one T cell receptor (beta chain). This sample is part of a study of blood T cells in healthy people across ages. A J-beta primer mix and a sample-barcoded 5' primer were used in a second PCR of roughly 7 to 12 cycles. TCRdb passed the 5' RACE reads through MiXCR, listing each CDR3 protein once. In the table there are 750,000 to 950,000 distinct CDR3 sequences, 53% of which are singletons. Germline V gene sequence: CDR1 SEHNR, CDR2 FQNEAQ (reference sequence). The CDR3 consists of 12 residues. The V end was cut by 6 bases, the J end by 5 bases, with 8 bases between. The receptor's source is an elderly man in good health. Sequencing was done on a sample of blood. This chain joins TRBV7-9 and TRBJ2-1; no firm D call. Written as DNA, the CDR3 is TGTGCCAGCAGACCTAAGGACAATGAGCAGTTCTTC. This translates into CASRPKDNEQFF.